What follows are 4 T cell receptor beta chains derived from one specimen sequenced in a study of beta chain features in type 1 diabetes. Isolated RNA was reverse transcribed in full, so expressed TCRB transcripts were sequenced. The data were produced by immunoSEQ multiplex PCR, yet TCRdb's version contains in-frame clones alone and is incomplete. Among 300,000 to 400,000 clones listed, roughly 8% were seen once. Material for sequencing was central memory CD4+ T cells from blood. The receptor source for this set is a woman between 18 and 29 years old in good health.

Here the CDR3 reads CASSPLLLRDSSYEQYF. CDR3 bases: TGTGCCAGCAGCCCTCTGTTGTTGAGGGACAGCTCCTACGAGCAGTACTTC. The chain uses TRBV14 and TRBJ2-7, with TRBD1 matching over 7 bases. V trimming: 4 bases; J trimming: 0 bases; junction bases outside the gene matches: 12. This CDR3 contains 17 residues. Germline CDR1 is SGHDN and CDR2 is FVKESK.

The V and J genes are TRBV5-1 and TRBJ2-2; either TRBD1 or TRBD2 may supply D (5 bases each). Trimming cost V 1 base and J 0 bases, with 10 bases left between them. Germline V gene lookup returns CDR1 SGHRS and CDR2 YFSETQ. CDR3 length: 16 residues. CDR3 bases: TGCGCCAGCAGCTTGTACGGGACGTCGAACACCGGGGAGCTGTTTTTT. This gives the protein CASSLYGTSNTGELFF.

This clone was recorded at least ten times. CDR3 bases: TGCAGCGTTGCAGCGACCATGGAAAACACAGATACGCAGTATTTT. It codes for CSVAATMENTDTQYF. V and J are TRBV29-1 and TRBJ2-3; D is undetermined. This CDR3 contains 15 residues. The ends were cut back, 4 bases at V and 2 bases at J, with 16 bases in the middle. Germline V gene sequence: CDR1 SQVTM, CDR2 ANQGSEA.

This clone was seen a few times. The V and J genes are TRBV6-1 and TRBJ2-7; D unclear. V was clipped by 5 bases and J by 4 bases, with 6 bases between them. Germline CDR1 reads MNHNS; CDR2 reads SASEGT. The CDR3 contains 11 residues. The CDR3 is CASSSDYEQYF. In DNA form, the CDR3 reads TGTGCCAGCAGTTCAGATTACGAGCAGTACTTC.